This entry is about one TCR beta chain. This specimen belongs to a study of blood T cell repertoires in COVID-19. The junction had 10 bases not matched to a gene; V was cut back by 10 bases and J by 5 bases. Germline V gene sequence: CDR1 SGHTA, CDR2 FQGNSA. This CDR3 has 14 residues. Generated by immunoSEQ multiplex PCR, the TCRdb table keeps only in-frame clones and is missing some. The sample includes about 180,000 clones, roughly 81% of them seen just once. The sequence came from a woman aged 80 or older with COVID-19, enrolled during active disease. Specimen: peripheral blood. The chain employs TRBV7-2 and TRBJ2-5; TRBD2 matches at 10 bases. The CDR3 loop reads CANKKAGGKETQYF. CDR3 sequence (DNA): TGTGCCAACAAAAAAGCGGGAGGGAAGGAGACCCAGTACTTC.